These 26 T cell receptor beta chains were all obtained from the same sample, sequenced in a study of T cells expressing NK-cell markers (dated by TCRdb to 2018 to 2021). Library generation was performed with 5' RACE. TCRdb shows the sequencer as Illumina HiSeq 2000. With the reads reprocessed by TCRdb, a single entry stands for each CDR3 protein sequence and no DNA is reported. This sample's listing comprises 150,000 to 200,000 distinct CDR3 sequences. The ten top clones hold around 20% of the sample. The sequenced sample consisted of blood T cells: a sorted CD56 or NKG2C T cell subset, CD4+ or CD8+ T cells, or bulk PBMC T cells (not recorded which). The source of these receptors is a woman aged 18 to 75 in good health.

V gene TRBV29-1 combines with J gene TRBJ2-1; checking the TCRdb D call of TRBD1 is not possible without DNA. Per germline, CDR1 SQVTM and CDR2 ANQGSEA. The length of the CDR3 is 15 residues. This CDR3 is CSVRESSVPRNEQFF.

The V call is TRBV7-3, the J call TRBJ2-3; the TCRdb D gene call, TRBD2, has no DNA to confirm it. In germline, CDR1 is SGHTA, CDR2 FQGTGA. The length of the CDR3 is 16 residues. The CDR3 spells CASSLTLRTSGDTQYF. Full variable domain (remainder filled in from reference TRBV7-3 and TRBJ2-3): GAGVSQTPSNKVTEKGKYVELRCDPISGHTALYWYRQSLGQGPEFLIYFQGTGAADDSGLPNDRFFAVRPEGSVSTLKIQRTERGDSAVYLCASSLTLRTSGDTQYFGPGTRLTVL.

The rearrangement uses TRBV11-2 and TRBJ1-1; there is no DNA to check the TCRdb D call of TRBD1. This CDR3 is 14 amino acids long. CDR1 SGHAT and CDR2 FQNNGV come from the germline V gene. This CDR3 is CASSLTTGDTEAFF.

V is TRBV12-3 or TRBV12-4 and J is TRBJ2-3; without DNA, the TCRdb call of TRBD1 cannot be checked. The CDR3 covers 15 residues. CDR3 amino acids: CASSLSGGAMNTQYF.

V gene TRBV12-3 or TRBV12-4 combines with J gene TRBJ1-4; TCRdb returns TRBD1, unconfirmable since there is no DNA. The CDR3 consists of 16 residues. The CDR3: CASSVAKGQGDEKLFF.

The rearrangement joins TRBV12-3 or TRBV12-4 to TRBJ2-2; TCRdb designates TRBD2, a call that cannot be tested without DNA. There are 16 residues in the CDR3. CDR3 amino acids: CASSPTSGRFTGELFF.

This chain uses TRBV12-3 or TRBV12-4 with TRBJ1-6; there is no DNA to check the TCRdb D call of TRBD1. This CDR3 contains 18 residues. CDR3 protein: CASRVYRVGRSYNSPLHF.

V gene TRBV11-3 combines with J gene TRBJ2-2; TCRdb lists TRBD1, though no DNA is available to test this call. This CDR3 comprises 15 residues. In germline, CDR1 is SGHNT, CDR2 YENEEA. The CDR3 loop reads CASRQTGTDTGELFF.

The chain is built from TRBV11-2 and TRBJ2-3; no DNA is available, so the TRBD2 call from TCRdb remains unchecked. Germline assignment: CDR1 SGHAT and CDR2 FQNNGV. The CDR3 sequence is 15 residues long. CDR3 sequence: CASSFGGVGTDTQYF.

This rearrangement joins TRBV12-3 or TRBV12-4 to TRBJ2-2; TCRdb's D gene call, TRBD1, goes unchecked for lack of DNA. CDR3 length: 16 residues. CDR3 region: CASSSRGRQDTGELFF.

This chain connects TRBV7-2 to TRBJ2-3. The CDR3 consists of 15 residues. Germline V gives CDR1 SGHTA, CDR2 FQGNSA. The CDR3 sequence: CASSSLGLGTDTQYF.

The chain couples TRBV12-3 or TRBV12-4 to TRBJ2-3; TCRdb returns TRBD2, unconfirmable since there is no DNA. The CDR3 covers 13 residues. CDR3 sequence: CASSLAQEGTQYF.

The V and J genes are TRBV25-1 and TRBJ1-4. Germline values: CDR1 MGHDK, CDR2 SYGVNS. The CDR3 spans 15 residues. CDR3: CASSVLQTTNEKLFF.

The chain has TRBV5-4 and TRBJ2-5; the TRBD1 assignment by TCRdb is unverifiable without DNA. The CDR3 contains 14 residues. The germline V gene has CDR1 SGHNT and CDR2 YYREEE (reference sequence). The CDR3 loop reads CASSSARDGETQYF.

The chain's CDR3 is CASSVAASGLYEQYF. The V gene is TRBV9, the J gene TRBJ2-7; TCRdb names TRBD2, which stays unverified in the absence of DNA. CDR1 and CDR2 (germline): SGDLS, YYNGEE. The CDR3 consists of 15 residues.

The chain links TRBV6-5 to TRBJ2-7; the TCRdb call, TRBD2, lacks DNA for checking. Looked up from germline, CDR1 is MNHEY and CDR2 is SVGAGI. CDR3 length: 16 residues. The CDR3 region is CASSYSGGGGNYEQYF.

V gene TRBV5-1 combines with J gene TRBJ1-1; lacking DNA, the TRBD1 call made by TCRdb goes unchecked. The CDR3 spans 17 residues. In germline, CDR1 is SGHRS, CDR2 YFSETQ. The CDR3 loop reads CASSSIWPGTENTEAFF.

The J gene is TRBJ2-7, the V gene TRBV29-1; TCRdb gives TRBD1 as the D gene, but with no DNA this cannot be confirmed. The CDR3 is 15 amino acids. In germline, CDR1 is SQVTM, CDR2 ANQGSEA. This CDR3 is CSVLAAGRSSYEQYF.

The chain carries TRBV20-1 and TRBJ2-2. This CDR3 has 13 amino acids. Germline CDR1 DFQATT, CDR2 SNEGSKA (reference sequence). CDR3: CSVSGFNTGELFF.

The V and J genes are TRBV6-5 and TRBJ1-5; there is no DNA to check the TCRdb D call of TRBD1. CDR3 size: 18 residues. Germline CDR1 reads MNHEY; CDR2 reads SVGAGI. This CDR3 reads CASSPGRGAGGLGQPQHF.

The CDR3 reads CASSSAGISAGLVYNEQFF. J is TRBJ2-1 and V is TRBV11-1; TCRdb's D gene call, TRBD2, goes unchecked for lack of DNA. From germline, CDR1 is SGHAT and CDR2 FQDESV (reference sequence). CDR3 length: 19 amino acids.

V is TRBV4-1 and J is TRBJ1-2. The CDR3 has 15 amino acids. Germline assignment: CDR1 MGHRA and CDR2 YSYEKL. The CDR3 here is CASTDSLQTFYGYTF.

V is TRBV10-3 and J is TRBJ1-2; TCRdb picks TRBD1, but there is no DNA to check that call. CDR3 length: 13 residues. Germline assignment: CDR1 ENHRY and CDR2 SYGVKD. CDR3 sequence: CAISDGPGGGYTF.

The chain is built from TRBV27 and TRBJ2-7; the D call of TRBD2 rests on TCRdb alone, since no DNA is present to check it. The CDR3 totals 14 residues. The germline gives CDR1 MNHEY, CDR2 SMNVEV (reference sequence). CDR3 in amino acids: CASRTSVNSYEQYF.

The chain recombines TRBV29-1 with TRBJ1-1; TCRdb gives TRBD1 as the D gene, but with no DNA this cannot be confirmed. The germline gives CDR1 SQVTM, CDR2 ANQGSEA. This CDR3 has 16 amino acids. The CDR3 protein is CSVGYGHPSRNTEAFF.

The chain joins TRBV7-9 to TRBJ1-6. The germline gives CDR1 SEHNR, CDR2 FQNEAQ (reference sequence). The CDR3 covers 17 residues. The CDR3 here is CASSLGGAGSYNSPLHF.